This T cell receptor (beta chain) emerged from a study of blood T cell repertoires in COVID-19. Study-wide context: Spain, Italy and the United States supplied samples that represented acute and convalescent COVID-19.

This clone was picked up a small number of times. Study processing details: Counts of nucleated cells, estimated from reference gene primer amplification, were obtained. Only in-frame clones appear in the TCRdb table, and some are missing; sequencing was by immunoSEQ multiplex PCR. V and J calls and clone size are copied from that table; D and trimming were computed from the DNA. The sample lists approximately 50,000 clones; around 76% were seen once. Germline assignment: CDR1 SGHRS and CDR2 YFSETQ. V was clipped by 0 bases and J by 0 bases; unmatched bases: 11. There are 19 residues in the CDR3. Source material: peripheral blood. V gene TRBV5-1 combines with J gene TRBJ2-2; TRBD2 aligns across 7 bases. The sequence was obtained from a man over 45 with active or convalescent COVID-19. This chain's CDR3 is CASSLGSAGDLANTGELFF. CDR3 nucleotides: TGCGCCAGCAGCTTGGGTTCCGCGGGAGACCTCGCGAACACCGGGGAGCTGTTTTTT.